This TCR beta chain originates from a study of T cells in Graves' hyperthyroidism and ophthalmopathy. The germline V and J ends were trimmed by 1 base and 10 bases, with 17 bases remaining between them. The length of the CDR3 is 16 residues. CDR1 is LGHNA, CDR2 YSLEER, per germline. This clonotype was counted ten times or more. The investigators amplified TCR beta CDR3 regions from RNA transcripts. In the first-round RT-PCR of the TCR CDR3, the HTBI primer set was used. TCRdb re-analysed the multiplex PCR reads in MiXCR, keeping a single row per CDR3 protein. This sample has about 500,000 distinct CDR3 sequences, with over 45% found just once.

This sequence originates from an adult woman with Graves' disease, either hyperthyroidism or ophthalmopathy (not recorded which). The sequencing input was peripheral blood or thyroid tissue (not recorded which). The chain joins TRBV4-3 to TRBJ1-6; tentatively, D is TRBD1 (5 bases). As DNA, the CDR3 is TGCGCCAGCAGCCAAGGGGCAGGGCGTTCAGGGTCACCCCTCCACTTT. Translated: CASSQGAGRSGSPLHF.